Below, 11 T cell receptor beta chains from the same sample are listed, as sequenced in a study of response to subunit inactivated influenza vaccine. TCRdb reanalysed the RT-PCR reads using MiXCR and keeps one entry per CDR3 protein. The table records hundreds of thousands of distinct CDR3 sequences, around 16% of them present only once. Specimen: PBMCs from blood, collected about 13 days after vaccination. Every receptor here comes from a man between 45 and 60 years old who received an inactivated influenza vaccine.

The chain carries TRBV7-9 and TRBJ2-1, with 8 positions matching TRBD2. J was trimmed by 0 bases and V by 5 bases; bases with no gene match: 6. Germline V gives CDR1 SEHNR, CDR2 FQNEAQ (reference sequence). The CDR3 totals 16 residues. CDR3 amino acids: CASSQMSGSSYNEQFF. CDR3 nucleotide sequence: TGTGCCAGCAGCCAGATGAGCGGGAGCTCCTACAATGAGCAGTTCTTC.

The chain has TRBV29-1 and TRBJ2-4; no definite D call. Germline lookup yields CDR1 SQVTM and CDR2 ANQGSEA. The ends were cut back, 7 bases at V and 0 bases at J, with 10 bases in the middle. The length of the CDR3 is 13 residues. The CDR3 region has the DNA TGCAGCGCGAGCCTCGAAGCCAAAAACATTCAGTACTTC. Translating it yields CSASLEAKNIQYF.

V and J are TRBV6-2 or TRBV6-3 and TRBJ2-3; D is unclear. The CDR3 runs 14 residues. V lost 4 bases to trimming and J lost 5 bases, with 13 bases between them. From germline, CDR1 is MNHEY and CDR2 SVGEGT. CDR3 DNA: TGTGCCAGCAGTTTCGCGGACGCCGAAGATACGCAGTATTTT. Amino acids: CASSFADAEDTQYF.

This clonotype was observed a few times. V and J are TRBV3-1 and TRBJ2-1; no reliable D call. The CDR3 is 14 amino acids. Germline V lookup: CDR1 LGHDT, CDR2 YNNKEL (reference sequence). The ends were cut back, 0 bases at V and 3 bases at J, with 6 bases in the middle. CDR3 DNA sequence: TGTGCCAGCAGCCAAGATTTAAGCTACAATGAGCAGTTCTTC. This encodes CASSQDLSYNEQFF.

The genes are TRBV24-1 and TRBJ2-1; 13 positions match TRBD2. The CDR3 spans 16 residues. V was clipped by 4 bases and J by 7 bases; unmatched bases: 6. Germline CDR1 reads KGHDR; CDR2 reads SFDVKD. In DNA form, the CDR3 reads TGTGCCACCAGTGACCCAGGGACTAGCGGGATGAATGAGCAGTTCTTC. Residues: CATSDPGTSGMNEQFF.

This clonotype was seen more than once but under ten times. The chain joins TRBV14 to TRBJ1-2; 7 nucleotides align to TRBD1. The CDR3 spans 16 residues. Germline CDR1 SGHDN, CDR2 FVKESK. Unmatched junction bases numbered 11, after V lost 4 bases and J lost 3 bases. DNA of the CDR3: TGTGCCAGCAGCCCTTGGGACAGCGAGGAGGACTATGGCTACACCTTC. Translated: CASSPWDSEEDYGYTF.

The chain is built from TRBV12-3 or TRBV12-4 and TRBJ1-5; no definite D call. The CDR3 contains 15 residues. V lost 4 bases to trimming and J lost 4 bases, with 14 bases between them. This chain's CDR3 is CASSSEFGRNQPQHF. The CDR3 bases are TGTGCCAGCAGTTCCGAGTTTGGACGGAATCAGCCCCAGCATTTT.

This clonotype has only a few counts. The rearrangement uses TRBV5-1 and TRBJ1-1; TRBD1 aligns across 8 bases. The CDR3 is made up of 14 amino acids. The trim removed 4 bases at V and 6 bases at J, leaving 8 bases unmatched. Germline CDR1 SGHRS, CDR2 YFSETQ. The CDR3, as DNA: TGCGCCAGCAGCCCGGGGACAGGAACAGCTGAAGCTTTCTTT. The encoded protein is CASSPGTGTAEAFF.

Comments on this clonotype: Compared with germline, one end of the junction differs, possibly owing to a read error. This rearrangement joins TRBV27 to TRBJ2-1; D possibly uses TRBD1 or TRBD2 (6 bases each). This CDR3 comprises 15 residues. The germline V gene encodes CDR1 MNHEY and CDR2 SMNVEV (reference sequence). CDR3 residues: CASSLGAGSYNEQLF. Written as DNA, the CDR3 is TGTGCCAGCAGTTTGGGGGCGGGGTCATACAATGAGCAGCTCTTC.

This clonotype was picked up a small number of times. The chain uses TRBV7-6 and TRBJ2-3; 7 bases are a match to TRBD1. V trimming: 2 bases; J trimming: 10 bases; junction bases outside the gene matches: 6. CDR1 SGHVS and CDR2 FNYEAQ come from the germline V gene. The CDR3 has 13 amino acids. The CDR3 spells CASSLSMGQSQYF. DNA of the CDR3: TGTGCCAGCAGCTTAAGTATGGGACAGTCGCAGTATTTT.

The table lists this clonotype with a few counts. The chain links TRBV20-1 to TRBJ2-1; 9 nucleotides agree with TRBD2. The V gene end was trimmed by 1 base and the J gene end by 0 bases; junction bases not matched to a gene: 13. This CDR3 spans 19 amino acids. CDR1 and CDR2 (germline): DFQATT, SNEGSKA (reference sequence). In nucleotides, the CDR3 is TGCAGTGCTAGAGGAGTAGCGGGGGCCTCGAGGAGCTCCTACAATGAGCAGTTCTTC. This sequence encodes CSARGVAGASRSSYNEQFF.